This T cell receptor (beta chain) stems from a study of CD8 T cells in ankylosing spondylitis. For TCR beta, libraries came from quantitative 5'-RACE with molecular barcodes. One entry per CDR3 protein results from TCRdb running MiXCR on the 5' RACE reads. The sample holds about 480,000 distinct CDR3 sequences, 17% seen once. This clonotype was recorded at least ten times. Its specificity is not known. Study outcomes and limitations: Reactive arthritis synovial fluid and blood previously showed some of these motif variants. A motif in TCR beta, a set of eight or nine highly homologous variants, appeared characteristic of ankylosing spondylitis blood. CD8+ disease-linked clones were present at relatively low frequencies in blood. There was reportedly significant enrichment of clones that were disease-linked in matched ankylosing spondylitis synovial fluid.

The source of this sequence is a male donor with ankylosing spondylitis. Sequences were obtained from blood, either unsorted or a sorted T cell fraction (not recorded which).

CDR3 loop: CASSPGLGGANEKLFF. CDR3 DNA: TGTGCCAGCAGTCCCGGGCTTGGAGGGGCTAATGAAAAACTGTTTTTT. This rearrangement joins TRBV2 to TRBJ1-4, with TRBD1 as a possible D gene (5 bases). CDR1 is SNHLY and CDR2 is FYNNEI in the germline V gene. Trimming cost V 5 bases and J 3 bases, with 16 bases left between them. The CDR3 has 16 residues. Full variable domain (missing parts from reference TRBV2 and TRBJ1-4): EPEVTQTPSHQVTQMGQEVILRCVPISNHLYFYWYRQILGQKVEFLVSFYNNEISEKSEIFDDQFSVERPDGSNFTLKIRSTKLEDSAMYFCASSPGLGGANEKLFFGSGTQLSVL.